The 7 T cell receptor beta chains below come from one sample, sequenced in a study of T cells in Graves' hyperthyroidism and ophthalmopathy. Researchers took RNA transcripts and amplified the TCR beta CDR3 regions from them. First-round RT-PCR with HTBI primers amplified the TCR CDR3 region. TCRdb passed the multiplex PCR reads through MiXCR, listing each CDR3 protein once. The table lists 500,000 to 600,000 distinct CDR3 sequences, over 35% of them singletons. Sequencing was done on a sample of peripheral blood or thyroid tissue (not recorded which). The receptor source for this set is an adult woman with Graves' disease, either hyperthyroidism or ophthalmopathy (not recorded which).

The CDR3 DNA is TGTGCCAGCAGCTCCATCGGGGAGACGGAGACCCAGTACTTC. Amino acid sequence: CASSSIGETETQYF. This chain connects TRBV7-9 to TRBJ2-5; TRBD2 is a possible D gene (5 bases). Trimming took 4 bases from V and 5 from J, leaving 14 bases between them. Germline V lookup: CDR1 SEHNR, CDR2 FQNEAQ (reference sequence). This CDR3 has 14 amino acids.

Note on this clonotype: One end of the junction does not line up with germline, which may come from a read error. The rearrangement joins TRBV10-3 to TRBJ2-7; 9 bases fit TRBD2. Germline V lookup: CDR1 ENHRY, CDR2 SYGVKD. The CDR3 is 15 residues long. The CDR3 reads CAISDIAGASGELYF. Here the CDR3 DNA reads TGTGCCATCAGTGACATAGCGGGGGCTTCTGGGGAGCTGTACTTC.

This clonotype came up once. V gene TRBV24-1 combines with J gene TRBJ1-6; no firm D call. Trimming pared 6 bases from V and 7 bases from J, leaving 12 bases between. Germline V CDR1 and CDR2: KGHDR, SFDVKD. The CDR3 is made up of 14 amino acids. The CDR3 here is CATSLMGRNSPLHF. Here the CDR3 DNA reads TGTGCCACCAGTTTAATGGGTCGGAATTCACCCCTCCACTTT.

In the case of this clonotype: A read error is possible here, since a much larger clone lies one base away. The conserved phenylalanine or tryptophan is not found at the CDR3 terminus, so this likely reflects a read error. The CDR3 DNA is TGTGCCAGCACCCGGGGGGTGGGTACGCAGTATCTT. Translated, it gives CASTRGVGTQYL. The chain combines TRBV7-8 with TRBJ2-3; 7 positions agree with TRBD2. The CDR3 runs to 12 residues. After removal of 7 bases from V and 8 bases from J, the junction contained 6 bases not matched to a gene. Per the germline V gene, CDR1 is SGHVS and CDR2 is FQNEAQ.

CDR3 residues: CASSLSHLSYEQYF. DNA of the CDR3: TGTGCCAGCAGCTTAAGCCACCTCTCCTACGAGCAGTACTTC. This sequence joins TRBV7-6 and TRBJ2-7; D unclear. V lost 2 bases to trimming and J lost 0 bases, with 8 bases between them. Looked up from germline, CDR1 is SGHVS and CDR2 is FNYEAQ. This CDR3 region has 14 residues.

This clonotype came up many times. The chain joins TRBV7-2 to TRBJ1-1; the D gene is possibly TRBD1 (6 bases). Trimming pared 6 bases from V and 3 bases from J, leaving 11 bases between. CDR1 is SGHTA and CDR2 is FQGNSA in the germline V gene. The CDR3 extends over 13 amino acids. The CDR3 DNA sequence: TGTGCCAGCAGACAGGGTCGGGACACTGAAGCTTTCTTT. This translates into CASRQGRDTEAFF. Variable domain in full (rest from reference TRBV7-2 and TRBJ1-1): GAGVSQSPSNKVTEKGKDVELRCDPISGHTALYWYRQSLGQGLEFLIYFQGNSAPDKSGLPSDRFSAERTGGSVSTLTIQRTQQEDSAVYLCASRQGRDTEAFFGQGTRLTVV.

This clonotype was found many times. The chain recombines TRBV11-2 with TRBJ2-7; D gene uncertain. In germline, CDR1 is SGHAT, CDR2 FQNNGV. V was shortened by 4 bases and J by 2 bases, with 12 bases between the two germline ends. The CDR3 length is 14 residues. The CDR3 sequence is CASSSVKQPYEQYF. DNA of the CDR3: TGTGCCAGCAGCTCCGTCAAGCAACCCTACGAGCAGTACTTC.